This TCR beta chain derives from a study of shared clonotypes between healthy human individuals. A few counts support this clone. As handled by the study authors: ImmunoSEQ yielded junction-only sequences lacking quality scores, so filtering differed. Produced via immunoSEQ multiplex PCR; TCRdb's table is partial and in-frame only. V and J calls plus clone size are reproduced from that table; the DNA served to infer D and trimming. The data hold about 1 million clones, with 60% to 80% observed a single time. This CDR3 spans 15 amino acids. The germline V gene encodes CDR1 SGDLS and CDR2 YYNGEE. The V gene lost 3 bases and the J gene lost 4 bases, with 14 bases spanning the gap.

The chain is built from TRBV9 and TRBJ1-3; D is possibly TRBD1 (5 bases). The sequenced sample was memory CD4+ T cells sorted from blood. As to subset: CD45RA-negative fraction. The TCR was taken from a man younger than 30 in good health. Here the CDR3 reads CASSAGPGSGNTIYF. CDR3 in DNA: TGTGCCAGCAGCGCAGGGCCCGGGTCCGGAAACACCATATATTTT.